The rows below give T cell receptor beta chains drawn from one sample of a study of neurological immune-mediated disorders. TCRdb redid the calling of the 5' RACE reads with MiXCR, one entry per CDR3 protein. Of tens of thousands of distinct CDR3 sequences listed, 5.5% to 6.5% are singletons. The material sequenced was PBMCs. These receptor sequences come from a woman in her sixties or seventies with multiple sclerosis. Each CDR3 is given with its conserved first and last residue. D genes are given only for firm matches. For some rows the clone size is stated as once, few or many, or as a class when expanded; others skip it.

TRBJ2-7 many - TRBV5-1 CASSLFTDYEQYF TGCGCCAGCAGCTTGTTTACGGACTACGAGCAGTACTTC
TRBJ2-7 many - TRBV12-3/TRBV12-4 CASRTQGAYEQYF TGTGCCAGCAGAACCCAGGGAGCCTACGAGCAGTACTTC
TRBJ1-1 many - TRBV4-1 CASSHMGTRETEAFF TGCGCCAGCAGCCACATGGGGACCAGGGAAACTGAAGCTTTCTTT
TRBJ1-2 many - TRBV4-1 CASTPGGTLNYGYTF TGCGCCAGCACCCCTGGGGGGACGCTGAACTATGGCTACACCTTC
TRBJ1-2 many TRBD1 TRBV12-3/TRBV12-4 CASSSYDRGPDYGYTF TGTGCCAGCAGTTCCTACGACAGGGGGCCTGACTATGGCTACACCTTC
TRBJ1-2 many - TRBV15 CATSPRGSFPNYGYTF TGTGCCACCAGCCCCCGAGGGAGTTTCCCTAACTATGGCTACACCTTC
TRBJ1-2 many - TRBV7-8 CASSLAESDYGYTF TGTGCCAGCAGCTTAGCGGAGAGTGACTATGGCTACACCTTC
TRBJ2-7 many - TRBV7-2 CASSLGTAIYEQYF TGTGCCAGCAGCTTAGGTACGGCAATCTACGAGCAGTACTTC
TRBJ1-5 many - TRBV6-2/TRBV6-3 CASTYRGGNQPQHF TGTGCCAGCACTTATCGGGGAGGCAATCAGCCCCAGCATTTT
TRBJ1-6 many - TRBV2 CASKGEGNSPLHF TGTGCCAGCAAGGGGGAGGGAAATTCACCCCTCCACTTT
TRBJ2-1 many TRBD2 TRBV12-3/TRBV12-4 CASSPRVAGGLGEQFF TGTGCCAGCAGTCCCCGGGTAGCGGGGGGGCTGGGTGAGCAGTTCTTC
TRBJ1-1 many - TRBV10-1 CASSERGNIMAFF TGCGCCAGCAGTGAGCGGGGGAATATTATGGCTTTCTTT
TRBJ2-5 many - TRBV5-1 CASSTGRRGQETQYF TGCGCCAGCAGTACAGGGCGGAGGGGCCAAGAGACCCAGTACTTC
TRBJ1-4 many - TRBV5-1 CASSLRQGDEKLFF TGCGCCAGCAGCCTACGACAAGGGGATGAAAAACTGTTTTTT
TRBJ2-2 many - TRBV7-2 CASSTQYTGELFF TGTGCCAGCAGCACACAGTACACCGGGGAGCTGTTTTTT
TRBJ2-5 many - TRBV5-1 CASSRGAEETQYF TGCGCCAGCAGCCGCGGGGCCGAAGAGACCCAGTACTTC
TRBJ1-2 medium-sized - TRBV20-1 CSARERPAHGYTF TGCAGTGCTAGAGAGAGGCCCGCCCATGGCTACACCTTC
TRBJ1-5 many - TRBV3-1 CASSLQAHTSQPQHF TGTGCCAGCAGCCTGCAGGCCCACACCTCTCAGCCCCAGCATTTT
TRBJ2-7 many - TRBV5-1 CASSLVVGSSYEQYF TGCGCCAGCAGCTTGGTTGTCGGGAGCTCCTACGAGCAGTACTTC
TRBJ2-5 many TRBD2 TRBV5-1 CASSTTSGGIGGETQYF TGCGCCAGCAGCACGACTAGCGGGGGGATCGGGGGAGAGACCCAGTACTTC
TRBJ2-7 many - TRBV2 CASSPRGAALEQYF TGTGCCAGCAGTCCGAGGGGGGCGGCCCTCGAGCAGTACTTC
TRBJ1-1 many TRBD1 TRBV5-1 CASSVDRGLAGAEAFF TGCGCCAGCAGTGTGGACAGGGGGCTTGCGGGCGCTGAAGCTTTCTTT
TRBJ1-1 - - TRBV5-1 CASSLAGQAEDWF TGCGCCAGCAGCTTGGCCGGGCAGGCTGAAGATTGGTTT
TRBJ2-3 many TRBD1 TRBV6-5 CASSSSRNRGADTQYF TGTGCCAGCAGCTCCTCCCGGAACAGGGGAGCAGATACGCAGTATTTT
TRBJ1-1 few - TRBV6-5 CASSYSRTVYEAFF TGTGCCAGCAGTTACTCGAGGACAGTATATGAAGCTTTCTTT
TRBJ1-6 many - TRBV20-1 CSALRGALRSGSPLHF TGCAGTGCTCTTCGGGGGGCCCTACGGTCAGGTTCACCCCTCCACTTT
TRBJ2-7 - - TRBV18 CASETGGAVYEQYF TGTGCCAGCGAAACGGGCGGGGCCGTCTACGAGCAGTACTTC
TRBJ2-2 many - TRBV24-1 CATSGAGTSNTGELFF TGTGCCACCAGTGGGGCTGGGACTTCGAACACCGGGGAGCTGTTTTTT
TRBJ2-3 few - TRBV12-3/TRBV12-4 CASSLWGVRADTQYF TGTGCCAGCAGTTTATGGGGAGTCAGGGCAGATACGCAGTATTTT
TRBJ1-5 many - TRBV5-5 CASSLVVFSGGHNQPQHF TGTGCCAGCAGCTTGGTCGTCTTTTCCGGAGGGCACAATCAGCCCCAGCATTTT
TRBJ1-1 many - TRBV3-1 CASSQIRGQNTEAFF TGTGCCAGCAGCCAGATAAGGGGTCAGAACACTGAAGCTTTCTTT
TRBJ1-1 many - TRBV2 CASSPGPKRFF TGTGCCAGCAGTCCGGGACCCAAACGGTTCTTT
TRBJ1-6 many TRBD1 TRBV6-5 CASRTRDSYSPLHF TGTGCCAGCAGGACCCGGGACAGCTATTCACCCCTCCACTTT
TRBJ2-1 many - TRBV20-1 CSASPGPAMHEQFF TGCAGTGCGTCACCGGGACCCGCGATGCATGAGCAGTTCTTC
TRBJ2-1 many TRBD1 TRBV20-1 CSARLVRTGLGEQFF TGCAGTGCTCGCCTCGTGCGGACAGGGCTTGGCGAGCAGTTCTTC
TRBJ2-7 many - TRBV20-1 CSAPRYGAYEQYF TGCAGTGCTCCTCGGTACGGAGCCTACGAGCAGTACTTC
TRBJ2-1 many - TRBV4-1 CASSQESRASNEQFF TGCGCCAGCAGCCAAGAATCCCGGGCCTCCAATGAGCAGTTCTTC
TRBJ2-7 - - TRBV5-1 CASSWGGGELGAYEQYF TGCGCCAGCAGCTGGGGAGGCGGGGAGCTTGGAGCCTACGAGCAGTACTTC
TRBJ2-1 many - TRBV5-1 CASSTLSSFGEQFF TGCGCCAGCAGCACCCTATCGAGTTTTGGTGAGCAGTTCTTC
TRBJ1-2 many TRBD1 TRBV29-1 CSVERTGLGYTF TGCAGCGTTGAAAGGACAGGGCTCGGCTACACCTTC
TRBJ1-2 few - TRBV12-3/TRBV12-4 CASSGMGTYGYTF TGTGCCAGCAGTGGGATGGGGACCTATGGCTACACCTTC
TRBJ1-2 few TRBD1 TRBV5-6 CASSLGAGGASYGYTF TGTGCCAGCAGCTTGGGGGCAGGGGGCGCCTCTTATGGCTACACCTTC
TRBJ2-1 - - TRBV5-1 CASSLIRDNEQFF TGCGCCAGCAGCTTGATCCGCGACAATGAGCAGTTCTTC
TRBJ2-3 many TRBD2 TRBV27 CASSPRLAARPDTQYF TGTGCCAGCAGTCCCAGACTAGCGGCCCGCCCAGATACGCAGTATTTT
TRBJ1-2 many - TRBV29-1 CSVMTGAYGYTF TGCAGCGTCATGACAGGAGCCTATGGCTACACCTTC
TRBJ2-7 many - TRBV20-1 CSAAGTLSYEQYF TGCAGTGCTGCCGGGACACTCTCCTACGAGCAGTACTTC
TRBJ1-3 many - TRBV20-1 CSARGVTGNTIYF TGCAGTGCTAGAGGGGTTACTGGAAACACCATATATTTT